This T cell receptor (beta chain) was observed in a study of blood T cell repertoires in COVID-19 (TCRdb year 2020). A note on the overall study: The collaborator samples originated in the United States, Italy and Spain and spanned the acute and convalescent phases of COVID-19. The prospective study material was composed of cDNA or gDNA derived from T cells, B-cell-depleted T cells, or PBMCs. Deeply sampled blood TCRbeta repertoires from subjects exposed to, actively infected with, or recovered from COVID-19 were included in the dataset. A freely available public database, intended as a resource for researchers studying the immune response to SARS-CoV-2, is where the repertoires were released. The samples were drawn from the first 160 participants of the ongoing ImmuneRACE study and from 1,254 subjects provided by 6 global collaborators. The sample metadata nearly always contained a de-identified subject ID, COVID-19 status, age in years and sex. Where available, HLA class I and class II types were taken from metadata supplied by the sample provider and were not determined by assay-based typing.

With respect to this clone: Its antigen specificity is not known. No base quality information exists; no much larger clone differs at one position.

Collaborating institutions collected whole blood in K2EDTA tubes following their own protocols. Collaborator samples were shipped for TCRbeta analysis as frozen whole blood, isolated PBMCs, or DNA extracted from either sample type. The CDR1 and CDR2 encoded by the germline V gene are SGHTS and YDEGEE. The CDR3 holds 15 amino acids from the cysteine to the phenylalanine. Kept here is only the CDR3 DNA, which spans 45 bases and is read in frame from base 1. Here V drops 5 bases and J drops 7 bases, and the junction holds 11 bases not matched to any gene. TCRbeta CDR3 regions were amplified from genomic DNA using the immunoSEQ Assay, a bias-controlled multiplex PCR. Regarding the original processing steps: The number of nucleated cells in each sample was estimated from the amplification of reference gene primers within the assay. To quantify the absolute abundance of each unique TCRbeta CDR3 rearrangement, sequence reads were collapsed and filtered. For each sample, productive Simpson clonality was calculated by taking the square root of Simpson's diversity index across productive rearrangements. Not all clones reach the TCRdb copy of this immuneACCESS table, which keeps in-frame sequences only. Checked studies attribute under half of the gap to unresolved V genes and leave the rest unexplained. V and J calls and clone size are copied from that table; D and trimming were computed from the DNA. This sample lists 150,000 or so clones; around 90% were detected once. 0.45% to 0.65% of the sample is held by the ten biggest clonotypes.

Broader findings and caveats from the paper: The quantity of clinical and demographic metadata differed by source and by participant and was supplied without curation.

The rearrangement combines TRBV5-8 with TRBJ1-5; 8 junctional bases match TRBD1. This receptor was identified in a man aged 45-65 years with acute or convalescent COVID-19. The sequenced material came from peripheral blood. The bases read TGTGCCAGCAGATTTGGACAGGGCGCCGGGCAGCCCCAGCATTTT. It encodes CASRFGQGAGQPQHF. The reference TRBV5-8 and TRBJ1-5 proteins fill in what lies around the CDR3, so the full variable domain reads EAGVTQSPTHLIKTRGQQATLRCSPISGHTSVYWYQQALGLGLQFLLWYDEGEERNRGNFPPRFSGRQFPNYSSELNVNALELEDSALYLCASRFGQGAGQPQHFGDGTRLSIL.